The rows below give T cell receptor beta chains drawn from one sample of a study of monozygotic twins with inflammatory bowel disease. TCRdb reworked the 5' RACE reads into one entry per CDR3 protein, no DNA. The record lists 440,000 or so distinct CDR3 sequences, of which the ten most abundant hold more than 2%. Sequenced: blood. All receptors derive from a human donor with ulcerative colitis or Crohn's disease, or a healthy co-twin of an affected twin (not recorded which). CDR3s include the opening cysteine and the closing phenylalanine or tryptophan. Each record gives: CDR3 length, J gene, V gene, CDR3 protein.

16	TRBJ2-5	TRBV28	CASSESGTGFQETQYF
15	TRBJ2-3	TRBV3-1	CASSQSHASTDTQYF
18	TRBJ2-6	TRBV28	CASSLPGLGDTGANVLTF
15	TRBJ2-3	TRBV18	CASSSTGTRDNTQYF
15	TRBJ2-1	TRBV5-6	CASSPPGQHYNEQFF
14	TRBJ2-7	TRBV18	CASSPVPDLYEQYF
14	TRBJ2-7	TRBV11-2	CASRWTGDSYEQYF
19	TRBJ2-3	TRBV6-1	CASTLGASGGAGHADTQYF
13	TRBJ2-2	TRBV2	CASSAGNTGELFF
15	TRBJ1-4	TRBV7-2	CASSLSGTGGEKLFF
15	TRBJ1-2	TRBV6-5	CASSLYPGGPYGYTF
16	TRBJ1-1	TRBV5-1	CASSRGGGMVNTEAFF
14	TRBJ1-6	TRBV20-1	CSARSTGYNSPLHF
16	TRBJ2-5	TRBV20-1	CSARDRKRGGPETQYF
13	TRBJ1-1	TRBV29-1	CSVGQAINTEAFF
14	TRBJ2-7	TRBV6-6	CASSYAGFSYERYF
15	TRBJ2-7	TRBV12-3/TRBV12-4	CASSPTSVSTYEQYF
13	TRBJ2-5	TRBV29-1	CSVVAGAVETQYF
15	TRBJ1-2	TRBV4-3	CASSQDRTGEHGYTF
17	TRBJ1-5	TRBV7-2	CASSERGGAYSNQPQHF
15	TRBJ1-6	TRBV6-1	CASSAGFSYNSPLHF
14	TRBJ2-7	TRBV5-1	CASSPSSGGYEQYF
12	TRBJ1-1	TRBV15	CATSTFNTEAFF